The 7 T cell receptor beta chains presented below share a single source sample, sequenced in a study of metastatic and nonmetastatic thyroid tumors. Every patient was untreated before thyroid surgery. TCRdb called clones again from the PCR reads with MiXCR. Of 25,000 to 30,000 clones listed, 3.5% to 4.5% are singletons. Sequencing was done on a sample of blood. All receptors come from a male donor with papillary thyroid cancer or a benign thyroid nodule (not recorded which). Some clones in this sample may be carry-over from other donors' samples.

The rearrangement links TRBV11-2 to TRBJ2-7; TRBD1 is a possible D gene (6 bases). Germline V lookup: CDR1 SGHAT, CDR2 FQNNGV. CDR3 length: 15 amino acids. V shed 0 bases and J shed 2 bases, with 11 bases lying between them. CDR3 coding DNA: TGTGCCAGCAGCTTAGACCCAAACAGGGCCTACGAGCAGTACGTC. Encoded protein: CASSLDPNRAYEQYV.

This clone showed up just a few times. This chain uses TRBV20-1 with TRBJ2-7; TRBD2 aligns across 10 bases. Per germline, CDR1 DFQATT and CDR2 SNEGSKA (reference sequence). This CDR3 has 15 residues. V trimming: 3 bases; J trimming: 4 bases; junction bases outside the gene matches: 9. The CDR3 is CSARYGLADLYEQYF. The CDR3 DNA follows: TGCAGTGCTAGGTACGGACTAGCGGATTTGTACGAGCAGTACTTC.

This clone came up a few times. J is TRBJ2-3 and V is TRBV7-6; tentative D call: TRBD2 (6 bases). Trimming left V 4 bases short and J 2 bases short, with 13 bases between. The CDR3 contains 15 residues. Germline V gene lookup returns CDR1 SGHVS and CDR2 FNYEAQ. CDR3 sequence: CASSSWGGNTDTQYF. The CDR3 region has the DNA TGTGCCAGCAGCTCCTGGGGCGGGAACACAGATACGCAGTATTTT.

This clone was found a few times. Its ends do not fully match the called genes, so a read error is possible. The V call is TRBV12-3 or TRBV12-4, the J call TRBJ2-5; no clear D gene. The CDR3 extends over 14 amino acids. Here the CDR3 reads CASSLTAIQETQYF. DNA for the CDR3: TGTGCCAGCAGTTTAACCGCGATCCAAGAGACACAGTACTTC.

This clone was counted between two and nine times. The rearrangement joins TRBV5-8 to TRBJ1-1, with a weak D call TRBD1 (5 bases). Per the germline V gene, CDR1 is SGHTS and CDR2 is YDEGEE. The CDR3 contains 15 residues. Trimming left V 4 bases short and J 1 base short, with 14 bases between. The CDR3 nucleotides are TGTGCCAGCAGCACGGGGAGGGGCTGGAACACTGAAGCTTTCTTT. Translating gives CASSTGRGWNTEAFF.

Only a few counts were recorded for this clone. This chain joins TRBV6-1 and TRBJ2-5; TRBD1 aligns across 9 bases. J was trimmed by 2 bases and V by 6 bases; bases with no gene match: 7. This CDR3 has 15 amino acids. Germline CDR1 and CDR2: MNHNS and SASEGT. The CDR3 is CASSLQTGGQETQYF. The CDR3 region has the DNA TGTGCCAGCAGCCTACAGACAGGGGGACAAGAGACCCAGTACTTC.

The rearrangement uses TRBV24-1 and TRBJ2-7; TRBD1 agrees at 9 bases. V lost 3 bases and J lost 5; bases outside the gene matches: 7. The CDR3 consists of 15 residues. In germline, CDR1 is KGHDR, CDR2 SFDVKD. CDR3 nucleotide sequence: TGTGCCACCAGTGATCCCGGGACAGGGAAGGACGAGCAGTACTTC. Translated: CATSDPGTGKDEQYF.